Listed below are T cell receptor beta chains from one sample, sequenced in a study of OX40 agonist ivuxolimab in advanced cancers. The protocol was immunoSEQ multiplex PCR, while the TCRdb copy is restricted to in-frame clones and leaves out a portion. The sample contains 70,000 to 100,000 clones, 70% to 90% of which appear only once. The input for sequencing was CD4+ or CD8+ T cells sorted from blood, taken in a trial of the OX40 agonist ivuxolimab. The receptors shown here come from an adult with an advanced solid tumor such as melanoma, head and neck, liver or kidney cancer. CDR3s include the opening cysteine and the closing phenylalanine or tryptophan. A D gene is named only where the DNA matches it firmly. Clone size is stated in some rows and not others, as once, few, many or a class when expanded.

>NA|TRBJ2-5|TRBV5-1|TRBD2
CASSSGLAGGPVETQYF
TGCGCCAGCAGCTCTGGACTAGCGGGAGGGCCTGTGGAGACCCAGTACTTC
>NA|TRBJ1-2|TRBV6-5|NA
CASSYGGFYGYTF
TGTGCCAGCAGTTACGGGGGCTTCTATGGCTACACCTTC
>NA|TRBJ2-5|TRBV2|NA
CASTPGEGETQYF
TGTGCCAGCACCCCGGGAGAGGGGGAGACCCAGTACTTC
>NA|TRBJ2-7|TRBV10-3|TRBD2
CAISPGLAGGQGEQYF
TGTGCCATCAGCCCGGGACTAGCGGGAGGACAAGGCGAGCAGTACTTC
>NA|TRBJ2-3|TRBV6-5|NA
CASSYSLGPSTDTQYF
TGTGCCAGCAGTTACTCTTTGGGACCCAGCACAGATACGCAGTATTTT
>NA|TRBJ2-2|TRBV29-1|NA
CSVGVGTGRTGELFF
TGCAGCGTCGGGGTGGGGACCGGGCGGACCGGGGAGCTGTTTTTT
>NA|TRBJ2-2|TRBV10-1|TRBD2
CASSAGTSGTGELFF
TGCGCCAGCAGTGCGGGGACTAGCGGCACCGGGGAGCTGTTTTTT
>NA|TRBJ2-2|TRBV5-1|TRBD2
CASSPGTSGTGELFF
TGCGCCAGCAGCCCCGGGACTAGCGGCACCGGGGAGCTGTTTTTT
>NA|TRBJ2-1|TRBV9|NA
CASNKAGRNWNEQFF
TGTGCCAGCAACAAGGCAGGTCGAAACTGGAATGAGCAGTTCTTC
>NA|TRBJ2-4|TRBV28|NA
CASSLRGDNARGNIQYF
TGTGCCAGCAGCCTTCGGGGGGACAACGCTAGGGGAAACATTCAGTACTTC
>NA|TRBJ2-6|TRBV11-2|NA
CASSLPGPNVLTF
TGTGCCAGCAGCTTACCCGGGCCCAACGTCCTGACTTTC
>NA|TRBJ2-5|TRBV19|NA
CASKSGQGKETQYF
TGTGCCAGTAAGTCGGGCCAGGGGAAAGAGACCCAGTACTTC
>once|TRBJ1-2|TRBV6-5|NA
CASSYSPSGGNYGYTF
TGTGCCAGCAGTTACTCCCCCAGCGGAGGGAACTATGGCTACACCTTC
>NA|TRBJ1-5|TRBV6-6|NA
CASSSAGDQPQHF
TGTGCCAGCAGTAGCGCAGGAGATCAGCCCCAGCATTTT
>NA|TRBJ1-2|TRBV20-1|NA
CSARTLSGYTF
TGCAGTGCTAGGACCCTTTCAGGCTACACCTTC
>NA|TRBJ1-2|TRBV6-5|NA
CASSYSNARDYGYTF
TGTGCCAGCAGTTACTCGAACGCGAGGGACTATGGCTACACCTTC
>NA|TRBJ2-1|TRBV5-1|NA
CASSLSPGVHNEQFF
TGCGCCAGCAGCTTGTCTCCGGGAGTCCACAATGAGCAGTTCTTC
>NA|TRBJ1-5|TRBV4-1|NA
CASSQDQRAGSNQPQHF
TGCGCCAGCAGCCAAGATCAGCGGGCTGGTAGCAATCAGCCCCAGCATTTT
>NA|TRBJ2-1|TRBV15|TRBD2
CATSRSREGQFF
TGTGCCACCAGCAGATCTCGGGAGGGGCAGTTCTTC
>NA|TRBJ2-1|TRBV5-1|TRBD2
CASSLATSGRALDEQFF
TGCGCCAGCAGCTTGGCGACTAGCGGGAGGGCCCTCGATGAGCAGTTCTTC
>few|TRBJ2-2|TRBV19|NA
CASTSNTGELFF
TGTGCCAGTACCTCGAACACCGGGGAGCTGTTTTTT
>NA|TRBJ2-3|TRBV9|NA
CASTAGVGFTDTQYF
TGTGCCAGCACCGCCGGTGTAGGATTCACAGATACGCAGTATTTT
>NA|TRBJ1-4|TRBV19|NA
CASSIVTDEKLFF
TGTGCCAGTAGTATAGTCACGGATGAAAAACTGTTTTTT
>NA|TRBJ1-1|TRBV10-3|TRBD1
CAIRGTAMNTEAFF
TGTGCCATCAGAGGGACAGCCATGAACACTGAAGCTTTCTTT